This T cell receptor beta chain emerged from a study of blood T cell repertoires in COVID-19. Study details: The cDNA or gDNA used as material had been derived from T cells, B-cell-depleted T cells, or PBMCs.

Libraries were prepared by immunoSEQ multiplex PCR; TCRdb keeps only in-frame clonotypes and omits some of them. The repertoire consists of tens of thousands of clones, with around 89% occurring once and the leading ten covering approximately 20%. The CDR3 is 14 residues long. In germline, CDR1 is MNHEY, CDR2 SVGAGI. V dropped 6 bases and J dropped 0 bases, with 11 bases sitting between them. The sequenced sample was peripheral blood. This receptor was obtained from a woman aged 55-70 years with COVID-19, enrolled during active disease. The chain links TRBV6-5 to TRBJ1-2, with D perhaps matching TRBD1 (5 bases). CDR3 coding DNA: TGTGCCAGCAGCGCGACAGTGCCTAACTATGGCTACACCTTC. It translates to CASSATVPNYGYTF.